These 9 T cell receptor beta chains were all obtained from the same sample, sequenced in a study of blood T cell repertoires in COVID-19. TCRdb's copy holds only in-frame clones and misses some; the assay was immunoSEQ multiplex PCR. The sample yields about 140,000 clones, almost 80% seen once. Specimen: PBMCs or T cells enriched from blood (not recorded which). The receptors were gathered from a woman aged 50 to 60 who had recovered from COVID-19.

This chain joins TRBV7-9 and TRBJ1-5; D remains ambiguous. Germline V CDR1 and CDR2: SEHNR, FQNEAQ (reference sequence). The CDR3 is 13 amino acids. Trimming removed 11 bases at V and 6 bases at J, with 17 bases between. CDR3 DNA: TGTGCCTCGAGTGGGCAGGCTGGTCAGCCCCAGCATTTT. Translated: CASSGQAGQPQHF.

This sequence joins TRBV5-1 and TRBJ2-3, with D perhaps matching TRBD2 (6 bases). The ends were cut back, 3 bases at V and 4 bases at J, with 15 bases in the middle. There are 15 residues in the CDR3. Germline V gene lookup returns CDR1 SGHRS and CDR2 YFSETQ. The CDR3 loop is CASSSPRGEADTQYF. In nucleotides, the CDR3 is TGCGCCAGCAGCTCCCCACGAGGGGAGGCAGATACGCAGTATTTT.

V usage is TRBV10-3 and J usage is TRBJ1-6; 7 bases match TRBD1. The CDR3 runs to 16 residues. CDR1 is ENHRY and CDR2 is SYGVKD in the germline V gene. V gave up 3 bases and J gave up 5 bases; unmatched junction bases: 7. The CDR3 loop is CAISDMGTADNSPLHF. Here the CDR3 DNA reads TGTGCCATCAGTGATATGGGGACAGCTGATAATTCACCCCTCCACTTT.

The chain is built from TRBV7-8 and TRBJ2-7; 12 bases line up with TRBD1. Trimming removed 3 bases from V and 4 bases from J; junction bases left unmatched: 4. Per the germline V gene, CDR1 is SGHVS and CDR2 is FQNEAQ. The length of the CDR3 is 15 residues. In DNA, the CDR3 is TGTGCCAGCAGCTTCCGGGACAGGGGGCCGTACGAGCAGTACTTC. As protein: CASSFRDRGPYEQYF.

This chain links TRBV25-1 with TRBJ1-1; 11 nucleotides agree with TRBD1. Germline CDR1 MGHDK, CDR2 SYGVNS. The CDR3 totals 14 residues. J lost 11 bases, V lost 6 bases, and 11 bases had no gene match. CDR3 sequence: CASSEDRGLYRAFF. CDR3 sequence (DNA): TGTGCCAGCAGCGAGGACAGGGGGCTTTATCGCGCTTTCTTT.

The rearrangement uses TRBV2 and TRBJ1-1; TRBD1 aligns across 7 bases. There are 13 residues in the CDR3. CDR1 is SNHLY, CDR2 FYNNEI, per germline. Trimming removed 10 bases from V and 3 bases from J; junction bases left unmatched: 8. CDR3 region: CATRGQLDTEAFF. The CDR3 DNA reads TGTGCCACTAGGGGGCAACTCGACACTGAAGCTTTCTTT.

The sample holds one count of this clone. The genes are TRBV25-1 and TRBJ1-2; D gene unclear. Germline CDR1 MGHDK, CDR2 SYGVNS. The V end was cut by 1 base, the J end by 8 bases, with 14 bases between. The CDR3 runs 14 residues. This CDR3 is CASSESGFGRGYTF. CDR3 DNA sequence: TGTGCCAGCAGTGAATCCGGTTTCGGGAGAGGCTACACCTTC.

The chain has TRBV7-2 and TRBJ2-5; TRBD2 matches at 13 bases. J was trimmed by 0 bases and V by 2 bases; bases with no gene match: 9. The CDR3 spans 19 residues. The germline gives CDR1 SGHTA, CDR2 FQGNSA. The CDR3 reads CASSLLGGLAGMYQETQYF. The CDR3 coding sequence is TGTGCCAGCAGCTTATTAGGGGGACTAGCGGGGATGTACCAAGAGACCCAGTACTTC.

The chain couples TRBV6-6 to TRBJ1-1; D not certain. Germline CDR1 is MNHNY and CDR2 is SVGAGI (reference sequence). V lost 2 bases and J lost 1, with 5 bases in between. The CDR3 is 13 amino acids. CDR3 in amino acids: CASSYQKNTEAFF. Here the CDR3 DNA reads TGTGCCAGCAGTTACCAGAAGAACACTGAAGCTTTCTTT.